The entry below describes one TCR beta chain. Treatment specified: oral pan-JAK inhibitor, 5-10 mg twice daily. The authors extracted RNA and reverse transcribed it into cDNA as the sequencing template. TCRdb keeps only in-frame clones here, not all; method: immunoSEQ multiplex PCR. Here the sample spans approximately 65,000 clones, under 60% being singletons. The data derive from a study of CD8+ T cells in alopecia areata. Looking at the study overall: Once tofacitinib had been taken for 6 to 18 months, 6 months off drug followed.

This CDR3 spans 14 amino acids. The V end lost 4 bases, the J end lost 6 bases, and 12 bases lay between the germline ends. Germline V gene lookup returns CDR1 SGHTA and CDR2 FQGNSA. The V and J genes are TRBV7-2 and TRBJ2-2; D is undetermined. The source is a human donor with alopecia areata. The specimen was CD8+ T cells sorted from blood, collected around week 37, from a patient treated with tofacitinib. CDR3: CASSYHWLAGELFF. The CDR3 nucleotides read TGTGCCAGCAGCTATCACTGGCTGGCCGGGGAGCTGTTTTTT.